These T cell receptor beta chains were read from a single sample in a study of blood T cell repertoires in COVID-19. Some clones are missing from TCRdb's copy, which holds only in-frame ones; the method was immunoSEQ multiplex PCR. The sample shows about 68,000 clones, 75% to 90% of them seen only once. Sequencing was done on a sample of peripheral blood. The receptors were sampled from an elderly man with COVID-19, enrolled during active disease. The CDR3 runs from the conserved cysteine through the conserved F or W. A D gene is named only where the DNA matches it firmly. Size tells how often a clone was seen (once, few, many) or the class of an expanded clone, and some rows leave it out.

TRBV10-3	.	.	TRBJ2-5	TGTGCCATCAGTGAGTTCAGTCAAGAGACCCAGTACTTC	CAISEFSQETQYF
TRBV2	.	.	TRBJ1-6	TGTGCCAGCAGTCGCGACAGGTCGGGTTCACCCCTCCACTTT	CASSRDRSGSPLHF
TRBV19	.	.	TRBJ2-5	TGTGCCAGTAGTCTAAATGGACTCCAAGAGACCCAGTACTTC	CASSLNGLQETQYF
TRBV6-1	TRBD2	.	TRBJ2-7	TGTGCCAGCAGTGAACGCCTCGCGAGCGGGGGGAGCTACGAGCAGTACTTC	CASSERLASGGSYEQYF
TRBV7-2	TRBD1	once	TRBJ1-5	TGTGCCAGCAACTCCGGGACAGTCAATCAGCCCCAGCATTTT	CASNSGTVNQPQHF
TRBV5-1	TRBD2	.	TRBJ2-1	TGCGCCAGCAGCTTCCTTGGTCCGACTAGCGGGGACAATGAGCAGTTCTTC	CASSFLGPTSGDNEQFF
TRBV6-2/TRBV6-3	.	.	TRBJ2-2	TGTGCCAGCAGTTACTCGCAGGGGAACACCGGGGAGCTGTTTTTT	CASSYSQGNTGELFF
TRBV6-5	.	.	TRBJ1-2	TGTGCCAGCAGCCCCGGGGTAAATTGGGGCTACACCTTC	CASSPGVNWGYTF
TRBV13	.	.	TRBJ2-1	TGTGCCAGCAGCTTCCGGGGTCCCTACAATGAGCAGTTCTTC	CASSFRGPYNEQFF
TRBV16	.	.	TRBJ1-2	TGTGCCAGCAGCCTTCGTCGGCAGGATGGCTACACCTTC	CASSLRRQDGYTF
TRBV4-3	.	.	TRBJ2-3	TGCGCCAGCAGCCAAGATCCCGACAGCGCAGATACGCAGTATTTT	CASSQDPDSADTQYF